The rows below give T cell receptor beta chains drawn from one sample of a study of blood T cell repertoires in COVID-19. Sequenced by immunoSEQ multiplex PCR; TCRdb stores in-frame clones only, minus some. The sample has roughly 52,000 clones, about four fifths seen once. The sample taken for sequencing was peripheral blood. The source is a man older than 75 with COVID-19, enrolled during active disease. Each CDR3 is given with its conserved first and last residue. The order of the fields is J gene, clone size, V gene, D gene, CDR3 protein, CDR3 DNA. D genes are given only for firm matches. The size of a clone is reported for some rows only, either as once, few or many, or as a class for expanded clones.

j_call: TRBJ2-3; clone_size: -; v_call: TRBV5-8; d_call: -; cdr3_aa: CASNVAGNTDTQYF; cdr3_nt: TGTGCCAGCAATGTCGCGGGGAATACAGATACGCAGTATTTT
j_call: TRBJ1-2; clone_size: -; v_call: TRBV2; d_call: -; cdr3_aa: CASTEDRGGYTF; cdr3_nt: TGTGCCAGCACCGAGGACAGAGGTGGCTACACCTTC
j_call: TRBJ1-3; clone_size: -; v_call: TRBV5-4; d_call: TRBD1; cdr3_aa: CASSQDGQGGNTIYF; cdr3_nt: TGTGCCAGCAGCCAAGACGGACAGGGTGGAAACACCATATATTTT
j_call: TRBJ1-2; clone_size: -; v_call: TRBV12-5; d_call: TRBD1; cdr3_aa: CASGQDRGYGYTF; cdr3_nt: TGTGCTAGTGGTCAAGACAGGGGCTATGGCTACACCTTC
j_call: TRBJ1-1; clone_size: -; v_call: TRBV20-1; d_call: -; cdr3_aa: CSARTVEAFF; cdr3_nt: TGCAGTGCACGGACAGTTGAAGCTTTCTTT
j_call: TRBJ1-3; clone_size: -; v_call: TRBV6-5; d_call: -; cdr3_aa: CASTPLDRGNTIYF; cdr3_nt: TGTGCCAGCACCCCCCTGGACAGAGGAAACACCATATATTTT
j_call: TRBJ1-4; clone_size: -; v_call: TRBV7-2; d_call: -; cdr3_aa: CASSPRTVSNEKLFF; cdr3_nt: TGTGCCAGCAGTCCCAGGACAGTATCTAATGAAAAACTGTTTTTT
j_call: TRBJ1-5; clone_size: -; v_call: TRBV28; d_call: TRBD1; cdr3_aa: CASSSTDRDSQPQHF; cdr3_nt: TGTGCCAGCAGTTCCACGGACAGGGATAGTCAGCCCCAGCATTTT
j_call: TRBJ1-2; clone_size: once; v_call: TRBV24-1; d_call: TRBD1; cdr3_aa: CATSPSGTVNYGYTF; cdr3_nt: TGTGCCACCAGTCCATCCGGGACAGTAAACTATGGCTACACCTTC
j_call: TRBJ1-2; clone_size: -; v_call: TRBV3-1/TRBV3-2; d_call: -; cdr3_aa: CASSLQSYGYTF; cdr3_nt: TGTGCCAGCAGCCTACAGAGCTATGGCTACACCTTC
j_call: TRBJ2-3; clone_size: -; v_call: TRBV5-1; d_call: TRBD2; cdr3_aa: CASRRELADTDTQYF; cdr3_nt: TGCGCCAGCAGGCGCGAACTAGCGGATACAGATACGCAGTATTTT
j_call: TRBJ2-1; clone_size: -; v_call: TRBV11-3; d_call: -; cdr3_aa: CASSRTGYEQFF; cdr3_nt: TGTGCCAGCAGCCGTACAGGATATGAGCAGTTCTTC
j_call: TRBJ1-1; clone_size: -; v_call: TRBV18; d_call: -; cdr3_aa: CASSPPLGSLAFF; cdr3_nt: TGTGCCAGCTCCCCGCCTTTGGGCAGCCTCGCTTTCTTT
j_call: TRBJ2-3; clone_size: -; v_call: TRBV7-2; d_call: TRBD2; cdr3_aa: CASSLELAGVSDTQYF; cdr3_nt: TGTGCCAGCAGCTTAGAACTAGCGGGGGTATCAGATACGCAGTATTTT
j_call: TRBJ1-3; clone_size: -; v_call: TRBV5-1; d_call: -; cdr3_aa: CASSIATASSGNTIYF; cdr3_nt: TGCGCCAGCAGTATTGCGACAGCAAGCTCTGGAAACACCATATATTTT
j_call: TRBJ2-7; clone_size: -; v_call: TRBV6-2/TRBV6-3; d_call: -; cdr3_aa: CASSFLTYEQYF; cdr3_nt: TGTGCCAGCAGTTTTCTTACCTACGAGCAGTACTTC
j_call: TRBJ1-4; clone_size: -; v_call: TRBV19; d_call: -; cdr3_aa: CASRPQGSGEKLFF; cdr3_nt: TGTGCCAGTAGACCACAGGGATCAGGAGAAAAACTGTTTTTT
j_call: TRBJ2-5; clone_size: -; v_call: TRBV4-1; d_call: -; cdr3_aa: CASSHSGERETQYF; cdr3_nt: TGCGCCAGCAGCCACTCCGGGGAAAGAGAGACCCAGTACTTC
j_call: TRBJ1-2; clone_size: -; v_call: TRBV5-4; d_call: -; cdr3_aa: CASSEDSLNYGYTF; cdr3_nt: TGTGCCAGCAGCGAGGACAGTCTTAACTATGGCTACACCTTC
j_call: TRBJ2-5; clone_size: -; v_call: TRBV2; d_call: -; cdr3_aa: CASSGQVGRETQYF; cdr3_nt: TGTGCCAGCAGTGGCCAGGTGGGGCGGGAGACCCAGTACTTC
j_call: TRBJ2-1; clone_size: few; v_call: TRBV5-4; d_call: TRBD1; cdr3_aa: CASSRTGDPGNEQFF; cdr3_nt: TGTGCCAGCAGCAGGACAGGGGACCCCGGCAATGAGCAGTTCTTC
j_call: TRBJ2-3; clone_size: -; v_call: TRBV11-2; d_call: TRBD2; cdr3_aa: CASSPRTSATDTQYF; cdr3_nt: TGTGCCAGCAGCCCTCGGACTAGCGCCACAGATACGCAGTATTTT
j_call: TRBJ1-3; clone_size: -; v_call: TRBV7-9; d_call: -; cdr3_aa: CASSLVGAAGNTIYF; cdr3_nt: TGTGCCAGCAGCTTAGTCGGAGCTGCTGGAAACACCATATATTTT
j_call: TRBJ1-5; clone_size: -; v_call: TRBV4-1; d_call: -; cdr3_aa: CASSPVTGKDQPQHF; cdr3_nt: TGCGCCAGCAGCCCCGTAACAGGGAAAGATCAGCCCCAGCATTTT
j_call: TRBJ1-1; clone_size: -; v_call: TRBV7-6; d_call: TRBD1; cdr3_aa: CASSLTGTASNTEAFF; cdr3_nt: TGTGCCAGCAGCTTAACCGGGACAGCCTCCAACACTGAAGCTTTCTTT
j_call: TRBJ1-2; clone_size: -; v_call: TRBV6-5; d_call: TRBD1; cdr3_aa: CASSYSGTGEGYGYTF; cdr3_nt: TGTGCCAGCAGTTACTCGGGGACAGGGGAGGGCTATGGCTACACCTTC
j_call: TRBJ2-6; clone_size: -; v_call: TRBV7-2; d_call: -; cdr3_aa: CASLFSGANVLTF; cdr3_nt: TGTGCCAGTCTCTTCTCTGGGGCCAACGTCCTGACTTTC
j_call: TRBJ2-1; clone_size: -; v_call: TRBV7-2; d_call: TRBD2; cdr3_aa: CASSVEVAGGGYNEQFF; cdr3_nt: TGTGCCAGCAGCGTAGAGGTAGCGGGGGGCGGCTACAATGAGCAGTTCTTC
j_call: TRBJ1-4; clone_size: -; v_call: TRBV19; d_call: TRBD1; cdr3_aa: CASSPETGVSEKLFF; cdr3_nt: TGTGCCAGTAGTCCCGAGACAGGGGTATCTGAAAAACTGTTTTTT
j_call: TRBJ2-1; clone_size: -; v_call: TRBV9; d_call: TRBD1; cdr3_aa: CASSVAEAGGSYNEQFF; cdr3_nt: TGTGCCAGCAGCGTAGCGGAGGCAGGGGGCTCCTACAATGAGCAGTTCTTC
j_call: TRBJ2-2; clone_size: few; v_call: TRBV7-2; d_call: TRBD1; cdr3_aa: CASSTDRVHTGELFF; cdr3_nt: TGTGCCAGCAGTACGGACAGGGTGCACACCGGGGAGCTGTTTTTT
j_call: TRBJ1-1; clone_size: -; v_call: TRBV7-2; d_call: -; cdr3_aa: CASSLGQSFLNTEAFF; cdr3_nt: TGTGCCAGCAGCTTAGGGCAGTCTTTCCTGAACACTGAAGCTTTCTTT
j_call: TRBJ1-5; clone_size: -; v_call: TRBV28; d_call: -; cdr3_aa: CASSLPGQDPQPQHF; cdr3_nt: TGTGCCAGCAGTCTCCCGGGACAAGACCCCCAGCCCCAGCATTTT
j_call: TRBJ1-1; clone_size: -; v_call: TRBV7-9; d_call: -; cdr3_aa: CASSLESLAGGNTEAFF; cdr3_nt: TGTGCCAGCAGCTTAGAATCTCTGGCAGGAGGAAACACTGAAGCTTTCTTT
j_call: TRBJ1-1; clone_size: -; v_call: TRBV5-4; d_call: TRBD1; cdr3_aa: CASSPYQGQGSTEAFF; cdr3_nt: TGTGCCAGCAGTCCTTATCAGGGACAGGGTAGTACTGAAGCTTTCTTT
j_call: TRBJ2-5; clone_size: -; v_call: TRBV7-8; d_call: TRBD1; cdr3_aa: CASSKRQGLEETQYF; cdr3_nt: TGTGCCAGCAGCAAAAGACAGGGATTGGAAGAGACCCAGTACTTC
j_call: TRBJ1-5; clone_size: few; v_call: TRBV6-2/TRBV6-3; d_call: TRBD1; cdr3_aa: CASSRTGSQPQHF; cdr3_nt: TGTGCCAGCAGTCGGACAGGCTCTCAGCCCCAGCATTTT
j_call: TRBJ1-5; clone_size: -; v_call: TRBV27; d_call: TRBD1; cdr3_aa: CASSSIRTGGGLYQPQHF; cdr3_nt: TGTGCCAGCAGTTCCATTCGGACAGGGGGGGGACTATATCAGCCCCAGCATTTT
j_call: TRBJ1-3; clone_size: -; v_call: TRBV29-1; d_call: -; cdr3_aa: CSVQAGHTGNTIYF; cdr3_nt: TGCAGCGTTCAAGCAGGACACACTGGAAACACCATATATTTT
j_call: TRBJ1-1; clone_size: -; v_call: TRBV5-1; d_call: TRBD1; cdr3_aa: CASSSRTGGKNTEAFF; cdr3_nt: TGCGCCAGCAGCTCCCGGACAGGGGGTAAGAACACTGAAGCTTTCTTT
j_call: TRBJ1-3; clone_size: -; v_call: TRBV28; d_call: -; cdr3_aa: CASSSPRGPSGNTIYF; cdr3_nt: TGTGCCAGCAGTTCCCCCAGGGGTCCGTCTGGAAACACCATATATTTT
j_call: TRBJ1-1; clone_size: -; v_call: TRBV5-1; d_call: TRBD1; cdr3_aa: CASSPGQGAPNTEAFF; cdr3_nt: TGCGCCAGCAGCCCAGGACAGGGGGCTCCGAACACTGAAGCTTTCTTT
j_call: TRBJ1-4; clone_size: -; v_call: TRBV2; d_call: TRBD1; cdr3_aa: CASRTDRGRVGKLFF; cdr3_nt: TGTGCCAGCAGGACCGACAGGGGACGGGTAGGAAAACTGTTTTTT
j_call: TRBJ1-6; clone_size: -; v_call: TRBV5-4; d_call: TRBD1; cdr3_aa: CASSPGQGGVSPLHF; cdr3_nt: TGTGCCAGCAGCCCGGGACAGGGGGGGGTTTCACCCCTCCACTTT
j_call: TRBJ1-1; clone_size: -; v_call: TRBV19; d_call: TRBD1; cdr3_aa: CASTLGPGGLDTEAFF; cdr3_nt: TGTGCCAGTACCCTCGGGCCAGGGGGATTGGACACTGAAGCTTTCTTT
j_call: TRBJ2-1; clone_size: -; v_call: TRBV5-1; d_call: -; cdr3_aa: CASSLVAATYNEQFF; cdr3_nt: TGCGCCAGCAGCTTGGTAGCAGCGACCTACAATGAGCAGTTCTTC
j_call: TRBJ2-3; clone_size: -; v_call: TRBV3-1/TRBV3-2; d_call: TRBD1; cdr3_aa: CASSQVGTGEDTQYF; cdr3_nt: TGTGCCAGCAGCCAAGTGGGGACAGGGGAAGATACGCAGTATTTT
j_call: TRBJ1-1; clone_size: -; v_call: TRBV2; d_call: -; cdr3_aa: CASRRVYRDTEAFF; cdr3_nt: TGTGCCAGCAGGAGGGTTTACAGGGACACTGAAGCTTTCTTT
j_call: TRBJ1-1; clone_size: -; v_call: TRBV28; d_call: -; cdr3_aa: CASSPTEFTEAFF; cdr3_nt: TGTGCCAGCAGCCCTACGGAGTTCACTGAAGCTTTCTTT
j_call: TRBJ2-1; clone_size: few; v_call: TRBV3-1/TRBV3-2; d_call: TRBD2; cdr3_aa: CASSFTSGNNEQFF; cdr3_nt: TGTGCCAGCAGCTTTACTAGCGGGAACAATGAGCAGTTCTTC
j_call: TRBJ1-1; clone_size: -; v_call: TRBV7-8; d_call: -; cdr3_aa: CASSPRRDMNTEAFF; cdr3_nt: TGTGCCAGCAGCCCACGCAGGGATATGAACACTGAAGCTTTCTTT
j_call: TRBJ1-2; clone_size: -; v_call: TRBV5-8; d_call: -; cdr3_aa: CASSLWGDYGYTF; cdr3_nt: TGTGCCAGCAGCTTGTGGGGGGACTATGGCTACACCTTC
j_call: TRBJ2-7; clone_size: -; v_call: TRBV28; d_call: TRBD1; cdr3_aa: CASTQGGTTYEQYF; cdr3_nt: TGTGCCAGCACACAGGGGGGAACAACCTACGAGCAGTACTTC
j_call: TRBJ1-2; clone_size: -; v_call: TRBV5-1; d_call: TRBD1; cdr3_aa: CASRGLTGGGGYTF; cdr3_nt: TGCGCCAGCAGAGGACTGACAGGGGGCGGTGGCTACACCTTC
j_call: TRBJ1-4; clone_size: -; v_call: TRBV7-8; d_call: -; cdr3_aa: CASSLGAGGAGATNEKLFF; cdr3_nt: TGTGCCAGCAGCTTAGGAGCGGGAGGGGCGGGCGCAACTAATGAAAAACTGTTTTTT
j_call: TRBJ2-3; clone_size: -; v_call: TRBV6-2/TRBV6-3; d_call: -; cdr3_aa: CASSSPEASSTDTQYF; cdr3_nt: TGTGCCAGCAGTTCGCCGGAGGCCTCTAGCACAGATACGCAGTATTTT
j_call: TRBJ1-6; clone_size: -; v_call: TRBV13; d_call: -; cdr3_aa: CASSPGLKSSYNSPLHF; cdr3_nt: TGTGCCAGCAGCCCCGGTTTGAAGAGCTCCTATAATTCACCCCTCCACTTT